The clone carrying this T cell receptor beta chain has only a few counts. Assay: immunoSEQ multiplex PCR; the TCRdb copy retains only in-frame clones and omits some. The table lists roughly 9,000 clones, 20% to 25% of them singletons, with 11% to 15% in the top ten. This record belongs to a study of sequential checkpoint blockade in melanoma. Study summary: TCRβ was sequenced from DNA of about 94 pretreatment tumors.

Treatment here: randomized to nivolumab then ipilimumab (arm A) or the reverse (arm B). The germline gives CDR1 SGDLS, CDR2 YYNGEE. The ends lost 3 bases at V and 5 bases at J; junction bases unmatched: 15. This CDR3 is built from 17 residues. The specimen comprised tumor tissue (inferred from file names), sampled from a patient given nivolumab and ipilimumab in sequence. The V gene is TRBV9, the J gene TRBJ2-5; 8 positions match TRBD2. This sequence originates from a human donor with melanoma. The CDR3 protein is CASSAPPGRGAWETQYF. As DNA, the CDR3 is TGTGCCAGCAGCGCCCCCCCGGGGCGGGGGGCATGGGAGACCCAGTACTTC.